The T cell receptor beta chain under discussion was sequenced for a study of blood T cell repertoires in COVID-19. Repertoires were generated with immunoSEQ multiplex PCR, while TCRdb's copy carries only in-frame clones and drops some. The sample holds more than 100,000 clones, 70% to 85% seen once. CDR3 length: 13 residues. V lost 6 bases, J lost 7 bases, and 7 bases stayed unmatched. The germline CDR1 and CDR2 sequences are SNHLY and FYNNEI. The material sequenced was peripheral blood. The V gene is TRBV2, the J gene TRBJ1-2, with 8 bases identical to TRBD1. The sequence was collected from a woman aged 70-85 years with acute or convalescent COVID-19. The CDR3 coding sequence is TGTGCCAGCAGGGAGCAGGGGGCAGGTGGCTACACCTTC. This encodes CASREQGAGGYTF.